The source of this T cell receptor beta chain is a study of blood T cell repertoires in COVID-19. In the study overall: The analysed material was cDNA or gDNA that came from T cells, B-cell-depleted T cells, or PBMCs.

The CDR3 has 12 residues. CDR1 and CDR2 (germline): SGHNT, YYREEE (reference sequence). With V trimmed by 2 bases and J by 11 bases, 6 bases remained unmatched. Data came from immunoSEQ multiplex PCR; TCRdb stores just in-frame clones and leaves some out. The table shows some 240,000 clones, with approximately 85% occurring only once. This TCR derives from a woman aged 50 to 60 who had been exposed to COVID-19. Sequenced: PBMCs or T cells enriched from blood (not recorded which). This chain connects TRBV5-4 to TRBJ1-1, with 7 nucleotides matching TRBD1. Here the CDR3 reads CASSFLQGTAFF. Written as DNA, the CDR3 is TGTGCCAGCAGCTTCCTACAGGGGACGGCTTTCTTT.